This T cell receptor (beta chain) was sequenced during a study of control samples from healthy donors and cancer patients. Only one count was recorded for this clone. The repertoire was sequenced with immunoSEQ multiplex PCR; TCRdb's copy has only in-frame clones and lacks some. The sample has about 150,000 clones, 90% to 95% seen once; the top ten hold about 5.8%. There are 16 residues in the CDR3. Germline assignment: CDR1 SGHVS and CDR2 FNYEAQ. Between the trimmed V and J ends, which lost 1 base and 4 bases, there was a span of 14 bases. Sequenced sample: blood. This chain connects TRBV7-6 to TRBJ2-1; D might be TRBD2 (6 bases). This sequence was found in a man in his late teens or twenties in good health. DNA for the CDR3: TGTGCCAGCAGCTTAGTGCTTAGCGGAAGATACAATGAGCAGTTCTTC. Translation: CASSLVLSGRYNEQFF.